Shown below are 3 T cell receptor beta chains from a single sample sequenced in a study of blood T cell repertoires in COVID-19. The assay was immunoSEQ multiplex PCR, and TCRdb's table has in-frame clones only and misses some. In the table there are over 200,000 clones, less than 90% of which are singletons. Sequencing was performed on peripheral blood. The receptors shown here come from a woman of 80 years or more with active or convalescent COVID-19.

This sequence joins TRBV7-2 and TRBJ2-4; 9 positions agree with TRBD1. The CDR3 is 16 residues long. Unmatched junction bases numbered 9, after V lost 1 base and J lost 8 bases. Per the germline V gene, CDR1 is SGHTA and CDR2 is FQGNSA. For the CDR3, the DNA is TGTGCCAGCAGCTTAGATCTTGGGACAGGGAAGGACATTCAGTACTTC. Its translation is CASSLDLGTGKDIQYF.

V is TRBV7-3 and J is TRBJ1-1; D ambiguous. The germline gives CDR1 SGHTA, CDR2 FQGTGA. The CDR3 length is 13 residues. V was trimmed by 3 bases and J by 5 bases, leaving 10 bases between them. The CDR3 sequence is CASSFDGRTEAFF. In DNA form, the CDR3 reads TGTGCCAGCAGCTTCGATGGGAGGACTGAAGCTTTCTTT.

The chain recombines TRBV24-1 with TRBJ2-2; 10 bases are a match to TRBD2. Trimming removed 8 bases from V and 4 bases from J; junction bases left unmatched: 3. The CDR3 has 14 amino acids. Germline assignment: CDR1 KGHDR and CDR2 SFDVKD. CDR3 sequence: CATTSGGGTGELFF. DNA for the CDR3: TGTGCCACCACTAGCGGGGGTGGCACCGGGGAGCTGTTTTTT.